This passage covers 19 T cell receptor beta chains from one sample sequenced in a study of response to subunit inactivated influenza vaccine. One entry per CDR3 protein, called by TCRdb with MiXCR from the RT-PCR reads. This sample has almost 600,000 distinct CDR3 sequences, with around 15% found just once. This sample comprised PBMCs from blood, obtained about 11 days after vaccination. These receptors were obtained from a man aged 50-60 years who received an inactivated influenza vaccine.

The CDR3 DNA reads as TGTGCCAACCGGGCCTTGGAGCACAATGAGCAGTTCTTC. It codes for CANRALEHNEQFF. This rearrangement joins TRBV30 to TRBJ2-1; D is undetermined. V was trimmed by 8 bases and J by 5 bases, leaving 16 bases between them. Germline CDR1 is GTSNPN and CDR2 is SVGIG (reference sequence). The CDR3 is 13 residues long.

The rearrangement links TRBV6-1 to TRBJ2-1; TRBD1 matches 7 bases. This CDR3 has 15 residues. The germline gives CDR1 MNHNS, CDR2 SASEGT. The trim removed 6 bases at V and 0 bases at J, leaving 5 bases unmatched. In nucleotides, the CDR3 is TGTGCCAGCAGGACAGACAGGGACTCCTACAATGAGCAGTTCTTC. Residues: CASRTDRDSYNEQFF.

The rearrangement links TRBV5-5 to TRBJ2-2; D is uncertain. Trimming pared 0 bases from V and 6 bases from J, leaving 6 bases between. This CDR3 region has 13 residues. In germline, CDR1 is SGHKS, CDR2 YYEKEE (reference sequence). CDR3: CASSLGVSGELFF. The CDR3 coding sequence is TGTGCCAGCAGCTTGGGGGTTTCCGGGGAGCTGTTTTTT.

This clonotype has only a few counts. This rearrangement joins TRBV28 to TRBJ1-5; D not certain. Trimming took off 6 bases at V and 7 bases at J, with 10 bases between the two ends. This CDR3 contains 12 residues. Per the germline V gene, CDR1 is MDHEN and CDR2 is SYDVKM. CDR3 DNA sequence: TGTGCCAGCAGCCCCACATGGCAGCCCCAGCATTTT. Translated: CASSPTWQPQHF.

This clonotype has at least ten counts. In this CDR3 the conserved last residue, phenylalanine or tryptophan, is missing, so a read error is likely. This chain connects TRBV28 to TRBJ2-3; TRBD1 is a possible D gene (6 bases). The CDR3 has 14 residues. Germline assignment: CDR1 MDHEN and CDR2 SYDVKM. For the CDR3, the DNA is TGTGCCAGCAGCCCCGCGGACAGCACAGATTCGCAGTATATT. Protein sequence: CASSPADSTDSQYI.

The chain uses TRBV24-1 and TRBJ2-3; 7 bases map to TRBD1. The CDR3 loop spans 16 amino acids. The germline gives CDR1 KGHDR, CDR2 SFDVKD. The junction had 8 bases not matched to a gene; V was cut back by 4 bases and J by 2 bases. This CDR3 is CATSEGDSYFTDTQYF. The DNA for the CDR3 is TGTGCCACCAGTGAGGGGGACAGTTACTTCACAGATACGCAGTATTTT.

This chain links TRBV9 with TRBJ2-3; 11 nucleotides match TRBD2. From germline, CDR1 is SGDLS and CDR2 YYNGEE. Trimming cost V 3 bases and J 4 bases; bases outside gene matches: 7. The CDR3 extends over 16 amino acids. CDR3 sequence reads: CASSDLLAGVADTQYF. The CDR3 nucleotides are TGTGCCAGCAGCGACCTACTAGCGGGGGTTGCAGATACGCAGTATTTT.

J is TRBJ2-5 and V is TRBV6-1; unclear D gene. There are 18 residues in the CDR3. The V and J ends lost 1 base and 5 bases respectively, with 23 bases between them. Germline V gene lookup returns CDR1 MNHNS and CDR2 SASEGT. The CDR3 DNA follows: TGTGCCAGCAGTGAAGGGTCCCTACGCAGAGTACTTACGGAGACCCAGTACTTC. Its protein product is CASSEGSLRRVLTETQYF.

This clonotype has just a few counts. The V call is TRBV20-1, the J call TRBJ2-3; 12 positions match TRBD2. V trimming: 6 bases; J trimming: 6 bases; junction bases outside the gene matches: 13. Germline CDR1 DFQATT, CDR2 SNEGSKA (reference sequence). The CDR3 contains 16 residues. CDR3 DNA sequence: TGCAGTGCGCCGAAATCTAGCGGGAGGGCCTCTGATACGCAGTATTTT. Protein product: CSAPKSSGRASDTQYF.

The CDR3 here is CATSDMGQDRYYEQFF. In DNA form, the CDR3 reads TGTGCCACCAGTGATATGGGTCAGGACCGATACTATGAGCAGTTCTTC. The chain couples TRBV24-1 to TRBJ2-1, with unresolved D. Looked up from germline, CDR1 is KGHDR and CDR2 is SFDVKD. Trimming removed 3 bases at V and 8 bases at J, with 19 bases between. The CDR3 has 16 amino acids.

The chain is built from TRBV4-1 and TRBJ2-5; D is perhaps TRBD1 (5 bases). The CDR3 consists of 15 residues. The V gene lost 4 bases and the J gene lost 0 bases, with 12 bases spanning the gap. The germline V gene has CDR1 MGHRA and CDR2 YSYEKL. DNA of the CDR3: TGCGCCAGCAGCCTGTCAGGGTCGAACCAAGAGACCCAGTACTTC. Translating it yields CASSLSGSNQETQYF.

V and J are TRBV27 and TRBJ2-7; D not certain. With 3 bases removed from V and 2 bases from J, the gap between germline ends came to 20 bases. Germline V gene lookup returns CDR1 MNHEY and CDR2 SMNVEV (reference sequence). The CDR3 has 17 amino acids. For the CDR3, the DNA is TGTGCCAGCAGTTTTTCTTTGTCGAGTCTTTTAGCCTACGAGCAGTACTTC. It codes for CASSFSLSSLLAYEQYF.

The chain has TRBV3-1 and TRBJ2-7; 10 nucleotides line up with TRBD2. Germline lookup yields CDR1 LGHDT and CDR2 YNNKEL (reference sequence). The CDR3 contains 15 residues. The V gene end was trimmed by 6 bases and the J gene end by 0 bases; junction bases not matched to a gene: 5. The CDR3 DNA reads as TGTGCCAGCAGTCCGAGCGGGGGGGCCTCCTACGAGCAGTACTTC. This gives the protein CASSPSGGASYEQYF.

The chain is built from TRBV18 and TRBJ2-3; possibly TRBD2 for D (6 bases). From germline, CDR1 is KGHSH and CDR2 LQKENI. V shed 3 bases and J shed 2 bases, with 9 bases lying between them. The CDR3 has 14 amino acids. The CDR3 loop is CASSPREHTDTQYF. CDR3 bases: TGTGCCAGCTCACCCCGGGAGCACACAGATACGCAGTATTTT.

This clonotype was seen only a few times. This rearrangement joins TRBV7-2 to TRBJ2-7; 9 bases match TRBD1. The CDR3 loop spans 17 amino acids. Unmatched junction bases numbered 9, after V lost 1 base and J lost 2 bases. CDR1 is SGHTA and CDR2 is FQGNSA in the germline V gene. In nucleotides, the CDR3 is TGTGCCAGCAGCTTAGTGGCGGGACAGGGTGGCGCCTACGAGCAGTACTTC. It encodes CASSLVAGQGGAYEQYF.

The chain recombines TRBV7-9 with TRBJ2-5; 7 bases agree with TRBD1. The CDR3 spans 15 residues. After removal of 3 bases from V and 1 base from J, the junction contained 5 bases not matched to a gene. Germline CDR1 is SEHNR and CDR2 is FQNEAQ (reference sequence). This CDR3 is CASSFYRDSQETQYF. The CDR3 nucleotides read TGTGCCAGCAGCTTTTACCGGGACAGCCAAGAGACCCAGTACTTC.

This clonotype was seen a single time. This chain links TRBV4-1 with TRBJ2-5; 9 bases line up with TRBD2. CDR3 size: 16 residues. V dropped 1 base and J dropped 6; count of bases not matched to a gene: 9. Looked up from germline, CDR1 is MGHRA and CDR2 is YSYEKL. The CDR3 reads CASSQVFSSGAKTQYF. In nucleotides, the CDR3 is TGCGCCAGCAGCCAAGTCTTTTCTAGCGGGGCTAAGACCCAGTACTTC.

This clonotype was seen repeatedly, ten times or more. This chain links TRBV20-1 with TRBJ2-1; possibly TRBD1 for D (5 bases). Trimming cost V 7 bases and J 4 bases, with 11 bases left between them. This CDR3 contains 12 residues. In germline, CDR1 is DFQATT, CDR2 SNEGSKA (reference sequence). CDR3 in amino acids: CSDRPGYNEQFF. The CDR3 nucleotides are TGCAGTGACAGACCAGGGTACAATGAGCAGTTCTTC.

The V and J genes are TRBV29-1 and TRBJ2-6; the D gene is possibly TRBD2 (6 bases). The germline CDR1 and CDR2 sequences are SQVTM and ANQGSEA. The CDR3 runs to 14 residues. Trimming stripped 6 bases from V and 2 bases from J, with 11 bases between. In DNA form, the CDR3 reads TGCAGCGTGCTTGGGGGGACTGGGGCCAACGTCCTGACTTTC. Its protein is CSVLGGTGANVLTF.